This T cell receptor beta chain was sequenced for a study of T cell responses to AZD1222 COVID-19 vaccine. The assay was immunoSEQ multiplex PCR, and TCRdb's table has in-frame clones only and misses some. The data hold more than 110,000 clones, with about 91% observed a single time. The sequence came from an adult who received the AZD1222 COVID-19 vaccine. The specimen comprised peripheral blood, sampled 28 days after the second AZD1222 dose.

CDR3 in DNA: TGTGCCAGCAGTGAAATGCGCTCAGGTGAGCAGTTCTTC. Its protein is CASSEMRSGEQFF. The rearrangement links TRBV2 to TRBJ2-1, with D unresolved. The V end lost 2 bases, the J end lost 9 bases, and 11 bases lay between the germline ends. The CDR3 has 13 amino acids. The germline gives CDR1 SNHLY, CDR2 FYNNEI.